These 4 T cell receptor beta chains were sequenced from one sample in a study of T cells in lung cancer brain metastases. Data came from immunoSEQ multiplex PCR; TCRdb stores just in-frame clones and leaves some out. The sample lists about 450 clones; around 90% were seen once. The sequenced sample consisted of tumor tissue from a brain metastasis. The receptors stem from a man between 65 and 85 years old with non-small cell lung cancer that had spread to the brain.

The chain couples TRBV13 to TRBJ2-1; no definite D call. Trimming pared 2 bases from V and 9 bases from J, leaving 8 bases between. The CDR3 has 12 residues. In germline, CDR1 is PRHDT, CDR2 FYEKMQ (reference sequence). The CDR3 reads CASSLTFSEQFF. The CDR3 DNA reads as TGTGCCAGCAGCTTAACTTTTAGTGAGCAGTTCTTC.

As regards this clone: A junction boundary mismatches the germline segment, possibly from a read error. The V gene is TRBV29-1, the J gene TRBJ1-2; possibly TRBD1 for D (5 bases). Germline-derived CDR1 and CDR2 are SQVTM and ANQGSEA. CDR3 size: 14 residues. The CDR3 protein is CSVPRDANSYGYTF. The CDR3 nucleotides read TGCAGCGTCCCTAGGGACGCCAACTCCTATGGTTACACCTTC.

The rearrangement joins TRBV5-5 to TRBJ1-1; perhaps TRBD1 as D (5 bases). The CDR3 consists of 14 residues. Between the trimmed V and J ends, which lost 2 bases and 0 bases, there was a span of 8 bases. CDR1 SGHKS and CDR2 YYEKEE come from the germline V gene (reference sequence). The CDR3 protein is CASSLPGMNTEAFF. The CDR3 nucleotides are TGTGCCAGCAGCTTACCAGGGATGAACACTGAAGCTTTCTTT.

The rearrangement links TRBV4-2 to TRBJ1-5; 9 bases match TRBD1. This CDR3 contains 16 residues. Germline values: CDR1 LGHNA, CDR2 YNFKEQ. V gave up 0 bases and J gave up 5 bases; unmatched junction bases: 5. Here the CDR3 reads CASSQEGGQGYQPQHF. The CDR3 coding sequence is TGTGCCAGCAGCCAAGAGGGGGGACAGGGTTATCAGCCCCAGCATTTT.